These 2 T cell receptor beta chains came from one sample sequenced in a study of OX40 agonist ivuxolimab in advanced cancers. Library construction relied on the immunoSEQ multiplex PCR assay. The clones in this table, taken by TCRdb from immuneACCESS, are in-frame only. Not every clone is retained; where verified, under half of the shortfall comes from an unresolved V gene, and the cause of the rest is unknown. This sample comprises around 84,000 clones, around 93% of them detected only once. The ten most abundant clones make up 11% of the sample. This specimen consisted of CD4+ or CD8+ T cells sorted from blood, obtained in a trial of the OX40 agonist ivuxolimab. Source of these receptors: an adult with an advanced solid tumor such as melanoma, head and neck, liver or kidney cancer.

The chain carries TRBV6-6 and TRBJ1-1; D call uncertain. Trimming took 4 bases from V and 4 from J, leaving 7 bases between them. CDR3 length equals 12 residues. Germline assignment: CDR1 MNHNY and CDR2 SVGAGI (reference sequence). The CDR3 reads CASSSGVTEAFF. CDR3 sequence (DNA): TGTGCCAGCAGTTCAGGCGTCACTGAAGCTTTCTTT.

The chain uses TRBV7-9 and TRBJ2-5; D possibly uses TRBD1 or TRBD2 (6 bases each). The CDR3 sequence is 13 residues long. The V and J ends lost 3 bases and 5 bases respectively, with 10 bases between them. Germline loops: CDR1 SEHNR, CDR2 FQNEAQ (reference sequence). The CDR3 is CASSFGGPETQYF. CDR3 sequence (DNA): TGTGCCAGCAGCTTTGGGGGGCCCGAGACCCAGTACTTC. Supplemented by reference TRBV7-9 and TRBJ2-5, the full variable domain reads DTGVSQNPRHKITKRGQNVTFRCDPISEHNRLYWYRQTLGQGPEFLTYFQNEAQLEKSRLLSDRFSAERPKGSFSTLEIQRTEQGDSAMYLCASSFGGPETQYFGPGTRLLVL.